Listed below are T cell receptor beta chains from one sample, sequenced in a study of Ad26.COV2.S vaccination and SARS-CoV-2 variants. Clones were sequenced by immunoSEQ multiplex PCR, and TCRdb holds only the in-frame ones, with some missing. The sample gives 440,000 or so clones, 89% of which show up once; 1.5% to 2% is in the top ten. This sample comprised peripheral blood, obtained in a trial of Ad26.COV2.S vaccine versus placebo. These receptors all come from a person between 18 and 65 years old who received the Ad26.COV2.S COVID-19 vaccine or a placebo. Both conserved end residues are part of each CDR3. A D gene is named only where the DNA matches it firmly. Clone size is given for some rows only: seen once, a few or many times, or a class if the clone is expanded.

TRBJ2-7,TRBV13,NA,TRBD2,TGTGCCAGCAGCTCCCGCGGGGGGGCCGTCTCCTACGAGCAGTACTTC,CASSSRGGAVSYEQYF
TRBJ1-5,TRBV6-5,NA,NA,TGTGCCAGCAGTACCCAGGCTAACAATCAGCCCCAGCATTTT,CASSTQANNQPQHF
TRBJ1-1,TRBV2,NA,NA,TGTGCCAGCAGTGTGTGGGAGAACACTGAAGCTTTCTTT,CASSVWENTEAFF
TRBJ1-6,TRBV9,NA,NA,TGTGCCAGCAGCGTAGGAGCCCTTAATAATTCACCCCTCCACTTT,CASSVGALNNSPLHF
TRBJ2-7,TRBV7-9,NA,NA,TGTGCCAGCAGCTTAGTGATGTCAGGGAGCGAGCAGTACTTC,CASSLVMSGSEQYF
TRBJ1-3,TRBV7-8,NA,TRBD1,TGTGCCAGCAGCTTATTCGACAGGGACCCTGGAAACACCATATATTTT,CASSLFDRDPGNTIYF
TRBJ2-2,TRBV9,NA,NA,TGTGCCAGCAGCGTCGGGGGATACCCTACCACCGGGGAGCTGTTTTTT,CASSVGGYPTTGELFF
TRBJ1-1,TRBV5-1,NA,TRBD1,TGCGCCAGCGGGGCCGGGACAGGCAACACTGAAGCTTTCTTT,CASGAGTGNTEAFF
TRBJ2-7,TRBV2,NA,NA,TGTGCCAGCAGTGAAGCGCGGGTATACGAGCAGTACTTC,CASSEARVYEQYF
TRBJ2-1,TRBV5-1,NA,NA,TGCGCCAGCAGCTTGGATCCTAGCGCCGGCAATGAGCAGTTCTTC,CASSLDPSAGNEQFF
TRBJ2-3,TRBV5-5,NA,NA,TGTGCCAGCAGCTTGGCCGGGATTCTCACAGATACGCAGTATTTT,CASSLAGILTDTQYF
TRBJ1-5,TRBV3-1/TRBV3-2,NA,NA,TGTGCCAGCAGCCAAGAATATAGCAATCAGCCCCAGCATTTT,CASSQEYSNQPQHF
TRBJ2-3,TRBV29-1,NA,NA,TGCAGCGACGCGCGACCTACAGATACGCAGTATTTT,CSDARPTDTQYF
TRBJ2-1,TRBV5-4,once,TRBD2,TGTGCCAGCATGATAGCGGGAGGGCCTAACAATGAGCAGTTCTTC,CASMIAGGPNNEQFF
TRBJ1-6,TRBV5-1,NA,TRBD1,TGCGCCAGCAGCTGGGCCCCGGGACAGGGGAATTCACCCCTCCACTTT,CASSWAPGQGNSPLHF
TRBJ2-7,TRBV28,NA,NA,TGTGCCAGCAGTCGGGACTGGTCCTACGAGCAGTACTTC,CASSRDWSYEQYF
TRBJ1-3,TRBV3-1/TRBV3-2,once,NA,TGTGCCAGCAGCCCCAGGGATCGCAAATCTGGAAACACCATATATTTT,CASSPRDRKSGNTIYF
TRBJ2-7,TRBV30,NA,NA,TGTGCCTGGAGCCCAGGGGGGGCTACCTACGAGCAGTACTTC,CAWSPGGATYEQYF
TRBJ2-7,TRBV2,NA,NA,TGTGCCACTTCCCGACGGGGCTACGAGCAGTACTTC,CATSRRGYEQYF
TRBJ2-1,TRBV30,once,TRBD2,TGTGCCCGCGGGGGGCAGGTATACAATGAGCAGTTCTTC,CARGGQVYNEQFF
TRBJ1-1,TRBV7-9,few,NA,TGTGCCAGCGGGAACACTGAAGCTTTCTTT,CASGNTEAFF
TRBJ1-1,TRBV5-1,NA,NA,TGCGCCAGCAGCTTGGACCCCAACACTGAAGCTTTCTTT,CASSLDPNTEAFF
TRBJ1-2,TRBV5-1,NA,NA,TGCGCCAGCAGCTTGGGGGACGGTGGATATGGCTACACCTTC,CASSLGDGGYGYTF
TRBJ1-1,TRBV19,once,TRBD1,TGTGCCAGTAGTGCGGGACAGAGTAACACTGAAGCTTTCTTT,CASSAGQSNTEAFF
TRBJ2-7,TRBV5-1,few,NA,TGCGCCAGCAGCCCCGGGACCCTTAATCAAGGGCAGTACTTC,CASSPGTLNQGQYF
TRBJ1-2,TRBV27,few,TRBD1,TGTGCCAGCTTGGACAGGGCCTACTCTAACTATGGCTACACCTTC,CASLDRAYSNYGYTF
TRBJ2-7,TRBV11-2,NA,TRBD1,TGTGCCAGCAGCTTGTCTGACAGGGGCCTTGAGCAGTACTTC,CASSLSDRGLEQYF
TRBJ2-2,TRBV7-6,NA,TRBD2,TGTGCCAGCAGCAAAGAACTAGCGGGAGGGCCCGGGGAGCTGTTTTTT,CASSKELAGGPGELFF
TRBJ2-5,TRBV4-3,NA,TRBD1,TGCGCCAGCAGCCAAGATTTTAGGGGGCGGGAGACCCAGTACTTC,CASSQDFRGRETQYF
TRBJ1-5,TRBV19,NA,NA,TGTGCCAGTAGTGCGTTTTATCAGCCCCAGCATTTT,CASSAFYQPQHF
TRBJ1-4,TRBV6-2/TRBV6-3,many,NA,TGTGCCAGCAGCACCGGGACACTGGGTGAAAAACTGTTTTTT,CASSTGTLGEKLFF
TRBJ1-2,TRBV5-1,NA,NA,TGCGCCAGCAGCTTGGGCGGCCAGGAGGGCTACACCTTC,CASSLGGQEGYTF
TRBJ2-3,TRBV6-5,NA,TRBD2,TGTGCCAGCAGAACTAGCGGGGCCACAGATACGCAGTATTTT,CASRTSGATDTQYF
TRBJ2-1,TRBV24-1,NA,TRBD1,TGTGCCACCAGTGACACTGGGACAGGGGCCCATGAGCAGTTCTTC,CATSDTGTGAHEQFF
TRBJ1-1,TRBV5-5,NA,TRBD1,TGTGCCAGCAGCTTGGCTGTGGGACAGGAGGTTTGGGCTTTCTTT,CASSLAVGQEVWAFF
TRBJ1-1,TRBV29-1,NA,NA,TGCAGCGTTGAATTGCGGGGGCGAATAAACACTGAAGCTTTCTTT,CSVELRGRINTEAFF